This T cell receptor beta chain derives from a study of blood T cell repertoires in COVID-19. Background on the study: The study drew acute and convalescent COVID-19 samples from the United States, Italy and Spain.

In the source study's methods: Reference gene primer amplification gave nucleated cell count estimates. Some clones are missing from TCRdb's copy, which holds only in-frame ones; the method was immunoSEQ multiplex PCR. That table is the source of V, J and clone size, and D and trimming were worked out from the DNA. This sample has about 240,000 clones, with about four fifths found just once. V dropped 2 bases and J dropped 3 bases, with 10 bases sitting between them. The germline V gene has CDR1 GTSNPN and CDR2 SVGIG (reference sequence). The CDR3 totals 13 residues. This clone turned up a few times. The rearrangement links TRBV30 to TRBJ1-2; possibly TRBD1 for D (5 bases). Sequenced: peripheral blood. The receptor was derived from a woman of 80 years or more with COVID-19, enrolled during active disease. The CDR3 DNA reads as TGTGCCTGGAGTAAGGGGTGGGACTATGGCTACACCTTC. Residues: CAWSKGWDYGYTF.